One sample yielded the 27 T cell receptor beta chains listed below, sequenced in a study of graft-versus-host responses after intestinal transplantation. Sequencing was performed with immunoSEQ multiplex PCR; in TCRdb, only in-frame clones are kept and a portion is missing. The sample shows about 130,000 clones, 92% of them seen only once. Antigens of these TCRs are unknown. This specimen was unstimulated CD4+ T cells sorted from spleen or lymph node cells, taken before intestinal transplant. The receptors were gathered from a human donor who received an intestinal transplant.

This chain uses TRBV9 with TRBJ2-1, with D hard to call. Germline assignment: CDR1 SGDLS and CDR2 YYNGEE. The ends were cut back, 0 bases at V and 5 bases at J, with 12 bases in the middle. This CDR3 is 15 amino acids long. CDR3 in amino acids: CASSVEPAPNNEQFF. DNA for the CDR3: TGTGCCAGCAGCGTAGAACCAGCTCCGAACAATGAGCAGTTCTTC.

In this sample, this clone turned up once. This rearrangement joins TRBV30 to TRBJ2-7; D unresolved. Germline V gene data show CDR1 as GTSNPN and CDR2 as SVGIG (reference sequence). V lost 2 bases to trimming and J lost 1 base, with 3 bases between them. This CDR3 comprises 11 residues. Here the CDR3 DNA reads TGTGCCTGGAGTAAATCCTACGAGCAGTACTTC. Protein product: CAWSKSYEQYF.

This chain uses TRBV18 with TRBJ1-5, with unresolved D. Germline V gene sequence: CDR1 KGHSH, CDR2 LQKENI. There are 13 residues in the CDR3. The ends were cut back, 1 base at V and 7 bases at J, with 8 bases in the middle. Written as DNA, the CDR3 is TGTGCCAGCTCACCACAGGACGGGCAGCCCCAGCATTTT. It is translated as CASSPQDGQPQHF.

The chain carries TRBV9 and TRBJ2-7; D gene ambiguous. The germline CDR1 and CDR2 sequences are SGDLS and YYNGEE. Trimming cost V 0 bases and J 2 bases, with 9 bases left between them. This CDR3 is built from 14 residues. The CDR3 region is CASSVDVFAYEQYF. The CDR3 DNA reads as TGTGCCAGCAGCGTAGATGTCTTTGCCTACGAGCAGTACTTC.

The chain is built from TRBV30 and TRBJ2-5, with D maybe TRBD2 (6 bases). V was trimmed by 0 bases and J by 7 bases, leaving 6 bases between them. Germline lookup yields CDR1 GTSNPN and CDR2 SVGIG (reference sequence). The CDR3 extends over 11 amino acids. Here the CDR3 DNA reads TGTGCCTGGAGTGTCGGGGGGACCCAGTACTTC. It encodes CAWSVGGTQYF.

Here the CDR3 reads CASSRTDRPDYGYTF. The CDR3 nucleotides are TGTGCCAGCAGCCGGACAGACAGGCCCGACTATGGCTACACCTTC. The chain couples TRBV11-1 to TRBJ1-2, with D possibly TRBD1 on 6 matching bases. V was shortened by 5 bases and J by 3 bases, with 16 bases between the two germline ends. The CDR3 is 15 amino acids. Germline CDR1 is SGHAT and CDR2 is FQDESV (reference sequence).

The chain uses TRBV6-6 and TRBJ2-1; possible D gene TRBD1, 5 bases. Germline assignment: CDR1 MNHNY and CDR2 SVGAGI (reference sequence). With 2 bases removed from V and 8 bases from J, the gap between germline ends came to 19 bases. The CDR3 has 16 amino acids. In nucleotides, the CDR3 is TGTGCCAGCAGTTACCGGCGGACAATCTCTTCTGATGAGCAGTTCTTC. Protein: CASSYRRTISSDEQFF.

The gene calls are TRBV28 and TRBJ1-4; 9 bases fit TRBD1. The V and J ends lost 4 bases and 8 bases, in that order; junction bases with no gene match: 8. The CDR3 covers 15 residues. Germline assignment: CDR1 MDHEN and CDR2 SYDVKM. CDR3 bases: TGTGCCAGCAGTTCCGGGACAGGGTATGGAGAAAAACTGTTTTTT. Translating it yields CASSSGTGYGEKLFF. Supplemented by reference TRBV28 and TRBJ1-4, the full variable domain reads DVKVTQSSRYLVKRTGEKVFLECVQDMDHENMFWYRQDPGLGLRLIYFSYDVKMKEKGDIPEGYSVSREKKERFSLILESASTNQTSMYLCASSSGTGYGEKLFFGSGTQLSVL.

CDR3 amino acids: CANTGTGNTEAFF. CDR3 coding DNA: TGTGCCAACACCGGGACAGGAAACACTGAAGCTTTCTTT. The V gene is TRBV28, the J gene TRBJ1-1; 8 positions match TRBD1. With V trimmed by 10 bases and J by 2 bases, 6 bases remained unmatched. The length of the CDR3 is 13 residues. Germline values: CDR1 MDHEN, CDR2 SYDVKM.

The rearrangement uses TRBV30 and TRBJ2-2, with D uncertain. Germline V gene lookup returns CDR1 GTSNPN and CDR2 SVGIG (reference sequence). The CDR3 runs to 12 residues. V was pared by 3 bases and J by 6 bases, with 8 bases between. In DNA, the CDR3 is TGTGCCTGGAGCGGAGTCCCCGGGGAGCTGTTTTTT. Translating it yields CAWSGVPGELFF.

The chain has TRBV28 and TRBJ1-2; TRBD1 is a possible D gene (5 bases). Trimming shortened V by 8 bases and J by 8 bases, and 21 bases separated the two germline ends. Germline V gives CDR1 MDHEN, CDR2 SYDVKM. The CDR3 spans 14 residues. The CDR3 DNA sequence: TGTGCCAGCTACACTCGGGGCAGAGCCGGAGGCTACACCTTC. Its translation is CASYTRGRAGGYTF.

This chain uses TRBV5-4 with TRBJ1-1; 7 bases line up with TRBD1. With V trimmed by 5 bases and J by 7 bases, 11 bases remained unmatched. Germline-derived CDR1 and CDR2 are SGHNT and YYREEE (reference sequence). This CDR3 is built from 14 residues. The DNA for the CDR3 is TGTGCCAGCAGTCCTACAGGGGATTATATTGAAGCTTTCTTT. As protein: CASSPTGDYIEAFF.

The chain recombines TRBV27 with TRBJ1-2, with 7 bases identical to TRBD1. Germline assignment: CDR1 MNHEY and CDR2 SMNVEV (reference sequence). The CDR3 is 14 amino acids. Unmatched junction bases numbered 4, after V lost 5 bases and J lost 1 base. The CDR3 spells CASSVTGFNYGYTF. CDR3 coding DNA: TGTGCCAGCAGTGTGACAGGGTTTAACTATGGCTACACCTTC.

The rearrangement uses TRBV2 and TRBJ2-1, with a weak D call TRBD2 (8 bases). The CDR3 covers 15 residues. Germline V lookup: CDR1 SNHLY, CDR2 FYNNEI. V was pared by 4 bases and J by 9 bases, with 19 bases between. The CDR3 bases are TGTGCCAGCAGTGTCGAACTAGCGGCAGGGGGTGAGCAGTTCTTC. Its translation is CASSVELAAGGEQFF.

The J gene is TRBJ2-5, the V gene TRBV7-2, with D perhaps TRBD2 (6 bases). The J call is in doubt because the DNA end fits TRBJ2-7 better. Germline V gene lookup returns CDR1 SGHTA and CDR2 FQGNSA. CDR3 size: 17 residues. CDR3 sequence (DNA): TGTGCCAGCAGCCCAGGAACAAAATTAGCGGAGTCCTACGAGCAGTACTTC. Translating gives CASSPGTKLAESYEQYF.

The chain has TRBV6-1 and TRBJ1-2, with 7 bases aligning to TRBD1. Trimming cost V 7 bases and J 0 bases; bases outside gene matches: 8. The CDR3 totals 15 residues. Germline V gene data show CDR1 as MNHNS and CDR2 as SASEGT. The CDR3 reads CASTRGGFSNYGYTF. CDR3 coding DNA: TGTGCCAGCACCAGGGGGGGATTTTCTAACTATGGCTACACCTTC.

A few counts support this clone. The chain couples TRBV10-3 to TRBJ2-2; 7 bases align to TRBD1. CDR3 length equals 16 residues. Germline values: CDR1 ENHRY, CDR2 SYGVKD. Unmatched junction bases numbered 15, after V lost 10 bases and J lost 4 bases. CDR3 region: CATQALGQASTGELFF. The CDR3 DNA reads as TGTGCCACGCAGGCCCTCGGACAGGCCAGCACCGGGGAGCTGTTTTTT.

The rearrangement joins TRBV9 to TRBJ2-5, with D possibly being TRBD1 (6 bases). Trimming left V 4 bases short and J 1 base short, with 20 bases between. Germline V CDR1 and CDR2: SGDLS, YYNGEE. The CDR3 is made up of 17 amino acids. DNA of the CDR3: TGTGCCAGCAGCCTGCATTACAGGGAAACGGGCCAAGAGACCCAGTACTTC. Encoded protein: CASSLHYRETGQETQYF.

This sequence joins TRBV2 and TRBJ1-5, with TRBD1 identical over 12 bases. Germline loops: CDR1 SNHLY, CDR2 FYNNEI. The trim removed 6 bases at V and 7 bases at J, leaving 10 bases unmatched. The CDR3 consists of 16 residues. The CDR3 here is CASSLRGQGARQPQHF. Written as DNA, the CDR3 is TGTGCCAGCAGCCTACGGGGACAGGGGGCGAGGCAGCCCCAGCATTTT.

The chain uses TRBV7-9 and TRBJ2-1; 7 bases line up with TRBD1. Germline values: CDR1 SEHNR, CDR2 FQNEAQ (reference sequence). The CDR3 is 13 residues long. The J segment lost 8 bases and the V segment lost 6 bases, leaving 7 bases of the junction unmatched. CDR3 sequence (DNA): TGTGCCAGCAGTAAAAGGGGGCCCGATGAGCAGTTCTTC. This translates into CASSKRGPDEQFF.

The chain combines TRBV9 with TRBJ2-7; D ambiguous. Trimming cost V 0 bases and J 9 bases, with 19 bases left between them. This CDR3 is 15 amino acids long. CDR1 is SGDLS and CDR2 is YYNGEE in the germline V gene. Here the CDR3 DNA reads TGTGCCAGCAGCGTAGACCCACAACGTCGTGGAGTGCAGTACTTC. Amino acid sequence: CASSVDPQRRGVQYF.

The genes are TRBV7-3 and TRBJ2-1, with 7 bases that match TRBD2. Germline CDR1 reads SGHTA; CDR2 reads FQGTGA. Trimming removed 5 bases from V and 2 bases from J; junction bases left unmatched: 3. This CDR3 comprises 14 residues. This chain's CDR3 is CASSASGTYNEQFF. Written as DNA, the CDR3 is TGTGCCAGCAGCGCTAGCGGTACCTACAATGAGCAGTTCTTC.

The J gene is TRBJ1-1, the V gene TRBV7-2, with TRBD1 matching 8 bases. From germline, CDR1 is SGHTA and CDR2 FQGNSA. The CDR3 length is 15 residues. The V segment lost 5 bases and the J segment 0 bases; nucleotides outside the gene matches: 5. This chain's CDR3 is CASSREGQVNTEAFF. The CDR3 DNA is TGTGCCAGCAGCAGAGAGGGACAGGTGAACACTGAAGCTTTCTTT.

The chain uses TRBV28 and TRBJ1-5; 8 nucleotides align to TRBD1. CDR3 length: 16 residues. Germline CDR1 is MDHEN and CDR2 is SYDVKM. V lost 0 bases, J lost 6 bases, and 7 bases stayed unmatched. The CDR3, as DNA: TGTGCCAGCAGTTTATGGGCAGGGGGCCATAGTCAGCCCCAGCATTTT. Translating it yields CASSLWAGGHSQPQHF.

This chain connects TRBV5-1 to TRBJ2-1; 7 nucleotides agree with TRBD2. The CDR3 contains 17 residues. Germline lookup yields CDR1 SGHRS and CDR2 YFSETQ. With V trimmed by 4 bases and J by 6 bases, 16 bases remained unmatched. This CDR3 reads CASSPRGGRGIGNEQFF. CDR3 sequence (DNA): TGCGCCAGCAGCCCGAGGGGCGGGAGAGGCATCGGCAATGAGCAGTTCTTC.

The CDR3 spells CASGVGETQYF. CDR3 nucleotide sequence: TGTGCCAGTGGGGTGGGGGAGACCCAGTACTTC. The chain couples TRBV6-1 to TRBJ2-5; D is unclear. Trimming took 9 bases from V and 5 from J, leaving 10 bases between them. The germline gives CDR1 MNHNS, CDR2 SASEGT. The CDR3 spans 11 residues.

The chain links TRBV29-1 to TRBJ2-7; D may correspond to TRBD1 or TRBD2 (5 bases each). Trimming cost V 7 bases and J 2 bases, with 15 bases left between them. Germline V gives CDR1 SQVTM, CDR2 ANQGSEA. This CDR3 has 13 amino acids. CDR3 DNA: TGCAGCGGGGGGTTTGGGGCCCCCTACGAGCAGTACTTC. The encoded protein is CSGGFGAPYEQYF.